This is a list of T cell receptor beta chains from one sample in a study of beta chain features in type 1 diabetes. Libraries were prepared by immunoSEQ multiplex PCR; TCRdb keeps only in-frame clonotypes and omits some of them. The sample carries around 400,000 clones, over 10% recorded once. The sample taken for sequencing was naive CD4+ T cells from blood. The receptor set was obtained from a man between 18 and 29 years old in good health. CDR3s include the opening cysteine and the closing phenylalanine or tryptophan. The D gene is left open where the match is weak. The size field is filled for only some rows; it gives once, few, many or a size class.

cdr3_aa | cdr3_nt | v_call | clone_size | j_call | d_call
CATSGTGTETYEQYF | TGTGCCACCAGCGGCACCGGGACAGAGACCTACGAGCAGTACTTC | TRBV15 | few | TRBJ2-7 | TRBD1
CASRTGNSPLHF | TGTGCCAGCAGGACAGGGAATTCACCCCTCCACTTT | TRBV28 | few | TRBJ1-6 | TRBD1
CASSPGGAADNEQFF | TGTGCCAGCAGCCCTGGAGGGGCAGCTGACAATGAGCAGTTCTTC | TRBV11-3 | few | TRBJ2-1 | -
CASSLASGRQTQYF | TGTGCCAGCAGTTTGGCTAGCGGGAGGCAGACCCAGTACTTC | TRBV28 | - | TRBJ2-5 | TRBD2
CASSHLRQGSGELFF | TGTGCCAGCAGCCATCTCCGGCAGGGGTCCGGGGAGCTGTTTTTT | TRBV11-1 | few | TRBJ2-2 | -
CASSLFSRWRDLGNTQYF | TGTGCCAGCAGCCTATTTTCAAGATGGCGGGACCTCGGGAATACGCAGTATTTT | TRBV11-1 | few | TRBJ2-3 | -
CASSWTVGQETQYF | TGTGCCAGCAGCTGGACAGTCGGTCAAGAGACCCAGTACTTC | TRBV7-2 | - | TRBJ2-5 | -
CASSPKGDRVNEQYF | TGTGCCAGCTCACCTAAAGGGGACAGGGTGAACGAGCAGTACTTC | TRBV18 | - | TRBJ2-7 | TRBD1
CASSAGGDTDTQYF | TGTGCCAGCAGTGCGGGGGGAGACACAGATACGCAGTATTTT | TRBV27 | - | TRBJ2-3 | TRBD2
CASSGTGGRETQYF | TGCGCCAGCAGCGGGACGGGGGGGCGGGAGACCCAGTACTTC | TRBV4-3 | few | TRBJ2-5 | TRBD2
CSVLNWIGGANTGELFF | TGCAGCGTTTTAAATTGGATCGGAGGGGCCAACACCGGGGAGCTGTTTTTT | TRBV29-1 | - | TRBJ2-2 | -
CASSGDREKPQHF | TGTGCCAGTAGCGGGGACAGGGAGAAGCCCCAGCATTTT | TRBV19 | - | TRBJ1-5 | TRBD1
CASTAGTGIETEAFF | TGTGCCAGCACCGCCGGGACAGGGATAGAGACTGAAGCTTTCTTT | TRBV2 | few | TRBJ1-1 | TRBD1
CAWSVQIIYNSPLHF | TGTGCCTGGAGTGTTCAGATAATCTATAATTCACCCCTCCACTTT | TRBV30 | - | TRBJ1-6 | -
CASSYSRTGGVRFF | TGTGCCAGCAGTTACTCTAGGACAGGGGGTGTTAGGTTCTTT | TRBV6-6 | - | TRBJ1-1 | TRBD1
CASSEGQRRTYEQYF | TGTGCCAGCAGTGAAGGACAGCGCCGTACCTACGAGCAGTACTTC | TRBV25-1 | few | TRBJ2-7 | -
CASSPLTRQPYGEQYF | TGTGCCAGCAGTCCTTTAACTCGACAGCCCTACGGCGAGCAGTACTTC | TRBV28 | few | TRBJ2-7 | -
CASSLGRGDYGYTF | TGCGCCAGCAGCTTGGGCAGGGGCGACTATGGCTACACCTTC | TRBV5-1 | - | TRBJ1-2 | -
CASSLITSGNEQFF | TGTGCCAGCAGCTTAATTACTAGCGGAAATGAGCAGTTCTTC | TRBV7-3 | - | TRBJ2-1 | TRBD2
CASFTSGGNTEAFF | TGTGCCAGCTTCACCTCGGGGGGGAACACTGAAGCTTTCTTT | TRBV18 | - | TRBJ1-1 | -
CASSQFGAGQGISYEQYF | TGCGCCAGCAGCCAATTTGGGGCGGGACAGGGAATTTCCTACGAGCAGTACTTC | TRBV4-3 | few | TRBJ2-7 | TRBD1
CASSVDEAYYNEQFF | TGTGCCAGCAGCGTAGATGAGGCTTACTACAATGAGCAGTTCTTC | TRBV9 | - | TRBJ2-1 | -
CASTHTDLNTEAFF | TGTGCCAGCACCCACACAGATTTGAACACTGAAGCTTTCTTT | TRBV9 | few | TRBJ1-1 | -
CASRAVRGSNTGELFF | TGTGCCAGCAGGGCAGTTCGAGGATCCAACACCGGGGAGCTGTTTTTT | TRBV7-9 | few | TRBJ2-2 | -
CASSRGADTQYF | TGTGCCAGCAGTCGGGGTGCAGATACGCAGTATTTT | TRBV25-1 | - | TRBJ2-3 | -
CASSDSFLTNYGYTF | TGTGCCAGCAGTGACTCCTTCCTTACTAACTATGGCTACACCTTC | TRBV6-1 | few | TRBJ1-2 | -
CASSLRAGVRGTGELFF | TGTGCCAGCAGCTTAAGGGCGGGGGTTAGAGGGACCGGGGAGCTGTTTTTT | TRBV7-2 | few | TRBJ2-2 | TRBD2
CASSSLTGGNYGYTF | TGTGCCAGCAGTTCTCTTACAGGGGGGAACTATGGCTACACCTTC | TRBV27 | few | TRBJ1-2 | TRBD1
CASSYVPGRGHEQFF | TGTGCCAGCAGTTACGTTCCTGGCAGGGGGCATGAGCAGTTCTTC | TRBV6-5 | - | TRBJ2-1 | TRBD1
CASNNFADSSADTQYF | TGTGCCAGCAATAATTTCGCGGATAGCAGCGCAGATACGCAGTATTTT | TRBV5-5 | - | TRBJ2-3 | -
CAWSVIRSASGSTDTQYF | TGTGCCTGGAGTGTAATTCGATCGGCTAGCGGGAGCACAGATACGCAGTATTTT | TRBV30 | - | TRBJ2-3 | TRBD2
CASSIHTSSTDTQYF | TGTGCCAGTAGTATTCACACCTCTAGCACAGATACGCAGTATTTT | TRBV19 | - | TRBJ2-3 | -
CASSSIGTGQETQYF | TGCGCCAGCAGCTCCATCGGGACAGGGCAAGAGACCCAGTACTTC | TRBV5-1 | few | TRBJ2-5 | TRBD1
CSALAGDTQYF | TGCAGTGCCCTAGCGGGAGATACGCAGTATTTT | TRBV20-1 | - | TRBJ2-3 | TRBD2